These T cell receptor beta chains were read from a single sample in a study of vaccination effects on CD4 cells after COVID-19. This table comes from immunoSEQ multiplex PCR, and its TCRdb copy is limited to in-frame clones, with some not included. Of 35,000 to 40,000 clones in the sample, approximately 68% were seen once. These receptors lack a known antigen. The source material was CD4+ T cells from PBMCs cultured with HCoV-OC43 spike peptides, sampled before COVID-19 vaccination. Receptor source: a human donor who received a COVID-19 vaccine. Each CDR3 is given with its conserved first and last residue. A D gene is named only where the DNA matches it firmly. Rows may omit the clone size; those that give it use once, few, many or a size class.

D gene | J gene | clone size | V gene | CDR3 DNA | CDR3 protein
NA | TRBJ1-3 | once | TRBV10-2 | TGCGCCAGCAGCACCGGGACTGCTGGAAACACCATATATTTT | CASSTGTAGNTIYF
NA | TRBJ2-2 | NA | TRBV10-3 | TGTGCCGTCCAAGGGTCGGGTTCGAACACCGGGGAGCTGTTTTTT | CAVQGSGSNTGELFF
NA | TRBJ2-2 | NA | TRBV9 | TGTGCCAGCAGCGAGTGGGGCAGCGCCGGGGAGCTGTTTTTT | CASSEWGSAGELFF
NA | TRBJ2-7 | NA | TRBV19 | TGTGCCAGTAGTATGAGCTTAGAGCCTGAGGAGCAGTACTTC | CASSMSLEPEEQYF
NA | TRBJ2-7 | NA | TRBV19 | TGTGCCAGTAGAGGGTCAGGGTTGGTCTACGAGCAGTACTTC | CASRGSGLVYEQYF
NA | TRBJ1-2 | NA | TRBV6-4 | TGTGCCAGCAGTGACTCCTCAGTGAACTATGGCTACACCTTC | CASSDSSVNYGYTF
NA | TRBJ1-2 | NA | TRBV5-8 | TGTGCCAGCAGCCTGGGGGAGGGTTTTAATGGCTACACCTTC | CASSLGEGFNGYTF
NA | TRBJ1-6 | NA | TRBV5-6 | TGTGCCAGCAGCTTGCTGGACAGTCCACCCCTCCACTTT | CASSLLDSPPLHF
TRBD1 | TRBJ1-5 | NA | TRBV6-2/TRBV6-3 | TGTGCCAGCAGTTCGGACAGGGCTAGCAATCAGCCCCAGCATTTT | CASSSDRASNQPQHF
NA | TRBJ1-1 | NA | TRBV5-4 | TGTGCCAGCAGCTCAGGGTCGGCAATGAACACTGAAGCTTTCTTT | CASSSGSAMNTEAFF
NA | TRBJ2-1 | NA | TRBV10-3 | TGTGCCATCTCTAGGGACAATGAGCAGTTCTTC | CAISRDNEQFF
NA | TRBJ2-3 | few | TRBV7-9 | TGTGCCAGCAGCTTTGCAGGGACTACAGATACGCAGTATTTT | CASSFAGTTDTQYF
TRBD1 | TRBJ2-2 | NA | TRBV24-1 | TGTGCCACCAGTGACGAAGGGACAGGGGGCGTCGGGGAGCTGTTTTTT | CATSDEGTGGVGELFF
TRBD2 | TRBJ2-2 | once | TRBV18 | TGTGCCAGCTCAGCGGGACTAGCGGTTCCCGGGGAGCTGTTTTTT | CASSAGLAVPGELFF
NA | TRBJ2-1 | NA | TRBV5-4 | TGTGCCAGCAGCTTTGGTATCCGTGGCGATGAGCAGTTCTTC | CASSFGIRGDEQFF
TRBD2 | TRBJ2-7 | NA | TRBV5-1 | TGCGCCAGCAGCCCCCAGGGGCGGGAGGGATGGGGCGAGCAGTACTTC | CASSPQGREGWGEQYF
TRBD1 | TRBJ1-1 | NA | TRBV7-9 | TGTGCCAGCAGCGACAGGGGTGGCGCTGAAGCTTTCTTT | CASSDRGGAEAFF